This T cell receptor (beta chain) was sequenced for a study of blood T cells in healthy people across ages. About the research overall: About one barcoded beta molecule per two T cells was captured by template switching.

Study findings and constraints: Long-lived donors had more naive CD4+ cells and higher diversity than aged donors. Researchers deemed the diversity estimates from one million T cells underestimates. Older age went with lower TCR beta diversity per million T cells, in a roughly linear way.

Concerning this clonotype itself: Its antigen is undetermined.

A second PCR, run for roughly 7 to 11 cycles, used a sample-barcoded 5' primer plus a J-beta primer mix. TCRdb re-derived calls from the 5' RACE reads in MiXCR, one entry per CDR3 protein. Of some 900,000 distinct CDR3 sequences detected, about 44% appear once; the ten largest clones hold about an eighth. The V gene lost 4 bases and the J gene lost 3 bases, with 12 bases spanning the gap. There are 15 residues in the CDR3. From germline, CDR1 is LGHDT and CDR2 YNNKEL (reference sequence). Material for sequencing was blood. The clonotype originates from a man aged 25-45 years in good health. The rearrangement uses TRBV3-1 and TRBJ1-4; D ambiguous. The chain's CDR3 is CASSRTRGPNEKLFF. The CDR3 DNA reads TGTGCCAGCAGCCGGACCCGCGGCCCTAATGAAAAACTGTTTTTT. The whole variable domain, filled in from reference TRBV3-1 and TRBJ1-4, reads DTAVSQTPKYLVTQMGNDKSIKCEQNLGHDTMYWYKQDSKKFLKIMFSYNNKELIINETVPNRFSPKSPDKAHLNLHINSLELGDSAVYFCASSRTRGPNEKLFFGSGTQLSVL.